These 16 T cell receptor beta chains were sequenced from one sample in a study of CD4+ T cells in melanoma. The table came from immunoSEQ multiplex PCR; TCRdb's copy has only in-frame clones and leaves some out. The sample lists about 140,000 clones, 92% occurring once. These receptors were collected from a human donor with melanoma.

The rearrangement links TRBV5-5 to TRBJ1-6; 8 bases agree with TRBD1. V lost 3 bases to trimming and J lost 6 bases; unmatched junction nucleotides: 8. The germline V gene has CDR1 SGHKS and CDR2 YYEKEE (reference sequence). CDR3 length: 16 amino acids. The CDR3 nucleotides read TGTGCCAGCAGCTCCGACAGGGGCTTTGGTAATTCACCCCTCCACTTT. The encoded protein is CASSSDRGFGNSPLHF.

The CDR3 loop is CASSVGGAYGYTF. In nucleotides, the CDR3 is TGTGCCAGCAGCGTAGGAGGGGCCTATGGCTACACCTTC. V and J are TRBV9 and TRBJ1-2, with D possibly matching TRBD1 (5 bases). V was trimmed by 0 bases and J by 4 bases, leaving 7 bases between them. CDR1 is SGDLS, CDR2 YYNGEE, per germline. There are 13 residues in the CDR3.

The chain recombines TRBV11-2 with TRBJ2-5, with D tentatively TRBD2 (5 bases). The V gene lost 5 bases and the J gene lost 1 base, with 14 bases spanning the gap. This CDR3 has 15 residues. Germline V gene sequence: CDR1 SGHAT, CDR2 FQNNGV. The CDR3 is CASSPRALAQETQYF. The CDR3 bases are TGTGCCAGCAGCCCCCGGGCGCTAGCCCAAGAGACCCAGTACTTC.

This chain links TRBV11-2 with TRBJ1-6, with TRBD1 matching 8 bases. J lost 10 bases, V lost 6 bases, and 14 bases had no gene match. CDR1 SGHAT and CDR2 FQNNGV come from the germline V gene. The CDR3 covers 16 residues. CDR3 nucleotide sequence: TGTGCCAGCAGAGTAGCCAACCAGGGGGCAAGCTCACCCCTCCACTTT. Encoded protein: CASRVANQGASSPLHF.

J is TRBJ1-2 and V is TRBV19; 8 bases fit TRBD1. Germline-derived CDR1 and CDR2 are LNHDA and SQIVND (reference sequence). V shed 1 base, J shed 8 bases, and the junction held 6 bases outside the gene matches. This CDR3 has 14 residues. The DNA for the CDR3 is TGTGCCAGTAGTATAGTGGGACAGGAGCAGGGCTACACCTTC. Protein sequence: CASSIVGQEQGYTF.

This clone was recorded only once. This rearrangement joins TRBV11-3 to TRBJ2-1, with TRBD2 matching 9 bases. Germline values: CDR1 SGHNT, CDR2 YENEEA. The CDR3 totals 17 residues. With V trimmed by 5 bases and J by 2 bases, 10 bases remained unmatched. The CDR3 nucleotides read TGTGCCAGCAGCCAACGTATCGGACTAGCGACCTACAATGAGCAGTTCTTC. It translates to CASSQRIGLATYNEQFF.

The chain links TRBV30 to TRBJ1-2; the D is unclear. Germline V gene lookup returns CDR1 GTSNPN and CDR2 SVGIG (reference sequence). The CDR3 totals 13 residues. V was shortened by 4 bases and J by 4 bases, with 13 bases between the two germline ends. The CDR3 bases are TGTGCCTGGATCCCGGTGACGGGCTATGGCTACACCTTC. Protein: CAWIPVTGYGYTF.

The chain carries TRBV5-1 and TRBJ2-2; 10 positions match TRBD2. The CDR3 spans 15 residues. In germline, CDR1 is SGHRS, CDR2 YFSETQ. V dropped 4 bases and J dropped 4; count of bases not matched to a gene: 4. The CDR3 bases are TGCGCCAGCAGCGTTACTAGCGGGGTCACCGGGGAGCTGTTTTTT. It yields the protein CASSVTSGVTGELFF.

This clone has only one observation. CDR3 nucleotides: TGTGCCAGCAGCTTAGCGCTTCGGGGGGGGCTGTTTTTT. Amino acid sequence: CASSLALRGGLFF. This sequence joins TRBV7-2 and TRBJ1-4; possible D gene TRBD1, 5 bases. Trimming removed 0 bases at V and 14 bases at J, with 13 bases between. The length of the CDR3 is 13 residues. Germline V lookup: CDR1 SGHTA, CDR2 FQGNSA.

This chain uses TRBV6-1 with TRBJ1-5; D uncertain. V was cut by 0 bases and J by 3 bases, with 9 bases left in between. Germline V lookup: CDR1 MNHNS, CDR2 SASEGT. This CDR3 is built from 15 residues. Written as DNA, the CDR3 is TGTGCCAGCAGTGAAGCGCTAGGAGCCAATCAGCCCCAGCATTTT. Amino acid sequence: CASSEALGANQPQHF.

The genes are TRBV5-6 and TRBJ2-1; D is undetermined. The CDR3 has 11 amino acids. Per germline, CDR1 SGHDT and CDR2 YYEEEE. The V and J ends lost 2 bases and 6 bases respectively, with 3 bases between them. The CDR3 nucleotides read TGTGCCAGCAGCTTAACCAATGAGCAGTTCTTC. It yields the protein CASSLTNEQFF.

The genes are TRBV5-4 and TRBJ2-1; D is unclear. CDR3 length: 12 amino acids. Germline V gene data show CDR1 as SGHNT and CDR2 as YYREEE (reference sequence). V was trimmed by 1 base and J by 8 bases, leaving 7 bases between them. The chain's CDR3 is CASSLNTYEQFF. DNA for the CDR3: TGTGCCAGCAGCTTGAATACCTATGAGCAGTTCTTC.

The chain carries TRBV30 and TRBJ1-2; maybe TRBD1 (5 bases). Germline-derived CDR1 and CDR2 are GTSNPN and SVGIG (reference sequence). The ends were cut back, 8 bases at V and 6 bases at J, with 22 bases in the middle. CDR3 length: 14 residues. In nucleotides, the CDR3 is TGTGCCGTTACCGGGGCGTCCGGCGGACATGGCTACACCTTC. The encoded protein is CAVTGASGGHGYTF. Combining the CDR3 with reference TRBV30 and TRBJ1-2 gives the whole variable domain SQTIHQWPATLVQPVGSPLSLECTVEGTSNPNLYWYRQAAGRGLQLLFYSVGIGQISSEVPQNLSASRPQDRQFILSSKKLLLSDSGFYLCAVTGASGGHGYTFGSGTRLTVV.

The V and J genes are TRBV27 and TRBJ1-5; 10 nucleotides align to TRBD1. The CDR3 consists of 15 residues. Unmatched junction bases numbered 7, after V lost 5 bases and J lost 6 bases. Germline CDR1 is MNHEY and CDR2 is SMNVEV (reference sequence). CDR3 in amino acids: CASSRQGALGQPQHF. CDR3 in DNA: TGTGCCAGCAGTAGACAGGGGGCTCTTGGTCAGCCCCAGCATTTT.

This sequence joins TRBV11-2 and TRBJ2-2; tentatively, D is TRBD1 or TRBD2 (6 bases each). The V end was cut by 0 bases, the J end by 2 bases, with 13 bases between. The CDR3 contains 17 residues. The germline V gene has CDR1 SGHAT and CDR2 FQNNGV. The CDR3, as DNA: TGTGCCAGCAGCTTAGATCAGGAGGGACATAACACCGGGGAGCTGTTTTTT. Its translation is CASSLDQEGHNTGELFF.

This chain joins TRBV5-1 and TRBJ1-1, with D maybe TRBD1 (5 bases). V was trimmed by 6 bases and J by 5 bases, leaving 17 bases between them. Germline CDR1 is SGHRS and CDR2 is YFSETQ. This CDR3 is built from 14 residues. CDR3 amino acids: CASTSGEVGTEAFF. Written as DNA, the CDR3 is TGCGCCAGCACCTCGGGGGAGGTTGGTACTGAAGCTTTCTTT.